This T cell receptor beta chain came from a study of cytomegalovirus exposure and HLA in healthy donors (TCRdb year 2017). Context from the whole study: According to an earlier analysis of 550 to 700 of the donors, roughly 180 million T cells yielded roughly 110 million unique TCR beta sequences and approximately 300 Gb of sequence data. Around 330 gigabases of sequencing data and 75 million to 85 million unique TCR sequences made up an early release that covered several hundred HLA-typed donors. Of the 350 to 450 genotyped donors, around 81% fell in the genetic ancestry cluster associated with self-reported Caucasian donors. The aim of the study was to test whether cataloging public T cell receptors could identify signatures of past pathogen exposure. The T cell repertoires of about 700 subjects were profiled by immunosequencing and related to cytomegalovirus serostatus. In addition to the first cohort of roughly 700 subjects, a separate validation cohort of around 110 different subjects was used. To predict cytomegalovirus infection status, the study combined high-throughput TCR immunosequencing, statistical association of individual TCRs with disease status, and machine learning. To study patterns of TCR occurrence, a later analysis re-analyzed previously published TCR beta repertoires from 600 to 750 donors and added high-resolution HLA genotyping. Rather than drawing on any new phenotypic data, the later analysis identified candidate immune exposures from TCR beta sequences and the way those sequences occurred across donors. In an earlier analysis of 500 to 650 of the donors, high-throughput TCR beta sequencing was used to judge whether each TCR beta V gene segment behaved as functional or pseudogenic. Donor age, sex, ethnicity and CMV serostatus were compiled together with the repertoire data. In a later genetic analysis, genome-wide SNP genotypes for about 65% of the roughly 670 donors were used, and that subset was treated as a discovery cohort. Every repertoire in the discovery cohort had been generated on one and the same sequencing platform. Both class I and class II loci were covered by HLA typing, at four-digit resolution. Typing coverage varied by locus: roughly 629-630 donors for A, B, C, DRB1 and DQB1; roughly 510 for DQA1; around 570 for DPA1; roughly 470 for DPB1. Because of strong linkage in the cohort, roughly five DR-DQ haplotypes were treated as single units for association and clustering. On average, around 230,000 unique TCR beta nucleotide sequences were sequenced per donor among about 400 genotyped donors of the cohort, with roughly 18% of those sequences being non-productive.

The library was made by the immunoSEQ multiplex PCR assay. The multiplex PCR relied on a mix of 60 forward primers for TCR Vbeta segments and 13 reverse primers for TCR Jbeta segments. The CDR3 region of rearranged TCR beta genes was amplified from genomic DNA with a multiplex PCR assay. The amplified TCR beta libraries were sequenced on the Illumina HiSeq System as 87-base-pair reads. Per the authors' processing: In a later analysis, approximately 74 million unique TCR beta chains were counted across the 650 to 750 repertoires, and around 10 million of these chains were shared by at least two donors. Raw reads were error-corrected and collapsed into unique sequences by a nearest-neighbor algorithm in which closely related sequences were merged to remove PCR and sequencing errors. Alignment of CDR3 sequences to IMGT reference sequences was used to assign V, D and J gene segments. For a sequence to be retained, a match of at least six nucleotides was required to both a V gene segment and a J gene segment. Rearrangements were called productive when the CDR3 lacked stop codons and stayed in frame with V and J; all others were non-productive. Following IMGT convention, CDR3 was defined as the stretch from the second conserved V-encoded cysteine to the conserved J-encoded phenylalanine. In an earlier analysis of roughly 610 of the donors, sequences lacking an unambiguous match to a single V gene segment were excluded. An earlier analysis of over 450 of the donors classified V segments as functional when productive rearrangements were above 56.7% and as segregating when the standard deviation between donors was above 5%. A statistical classification framework was built for diagnosing cytomegalovirus status from the catalog of TCR beta chain sequences. In a later analysis, TCR nucleotide sequences were compared against IMGT/GENE-DB human TR gene sequences so that V and J genes could be assigned. In a later analysis, CDR3 sequences and most-parsimonious VDJ recombination scenarios were assigned using the TCRdist pipeline. In a later analysis, each TCR beta chain was defined by its CDR3 amino acid sequence together with its V-gene family, and reads without a unique V-gene family were excluded. In a later analysis, a few hundred highly shared, low-generation-probability nucleotide sequences were removed to address suspected cross-contamination and a sequencing artifact. In a later analysis, a clonal expansion index for each public chain was calculated from normalized within-repertoire ranks of inferred template counts. In a later analysis, generation probabilities were computed using a VDJ recombination model fitted to out-of-frame rearrangements, and the results were checked against IGoR. In a later analysis, hypergeometric tests were used to score TCR-TCR, TCR-HLA and TCR-CMV co-occurrence, with a repertoire-size bias correction applied to TCR pairs. In a later analysis, false discovery rates were estimated by permuting HLA or CMV assignments 20 times. A later analysis grouped co-occurring TCRs with DBSCAN, adding TCRdist sequence similarity when clustering within HLA-allele-positive subsets. Co-occurrence clustering excluded repertoires with fewer than 30,000 or more than 120,000 public chains, plus five with anomalous nucleotide sharing. Sourced from immuneACCESS, this table was stored by TCRdb with only in-frame sequences that have V and J called. A share of the clones is absent; for the studies checked, an unresolved V gene accounts for under half, and the remainder has no known explanation. V, J and clone size derive from that table, while D and trimming were established from the DNA sequence. A total of over 110,000 clones appear in this sample, approximately 78% of them only once. Approximately 5.6% of the sample goes to the ten largest clones.

The investigation overall reported the following: The classifier was reported to diagnose cytomegalovirus status with high specificity and sensitivity in both the original cohort and the validation cohort. Compared with equally common non-associated chains, HLA-associated TCR beta chains in a later analysis were more clonally expanded and had lower generation probabilities. In a later genetic analysis, fewer N-insertions in productive TCRs were reported among donors in an Asian-associated ancestry cluster than the roughly 700-donor mean. In vitro tests confirmed that a few of the cytomegalovirus-associated TCR beta chains recognize cytomegalovirus antigens. Linkage disequilibrium might explain the correlated functional status among segregating V segments, but an unknown experimental factor could not be ruled out. For the cohort, immune exposure information was limited to CMV serostatus. Presence/absence analyses assumed roughly uniform sequencing depth across donors, an assumption that may not hold. Specific HLA alleles were associated with 15,000 to 20,000 TCR beta sequences at a false discovery rate of 0.05 in a later analysis. Some IMGT-functional V segments, including TRBV6-2 and TRBV6-3, could not be distinguished by the 87-base-pair reads and were therefore excluded. It was suggested by the authors that the approach could potentially be generalized to other disease states and immunological phenotypes. The study listed approximately 160 TCR beta chains as associated with cytomegalovirus. Because some donors lacked HLA typing at each locus, the association tests relied only on the typed subset. An association between a missense DCLRE1C variant and V-gene and J-gene trimming of TCR beta chains was found in a later genetic analysis and replicated in an independent cohort. A further reported finding was that TCR beta sequences accurately predicted the HLA-A and HLA-B alleles for most subjects in the first cohort. An earlier analysis of around 500 of the donors showed that most TCR beta V segments appeared in productive rearrangements either about 90% or about 30% of the time, which broadly matched IMGT annotations. Most TCR sequences were seen in very few donors, while some public TCRs were found in many individuals. According to a later analysis, TCR association rates differed among HLA loci, with DRB1 alleles showing the most associated TCRs and HLA-C alleles showing the fewest. In a later analysis, several top co-occurrence clusters were reported to appear linked to parvovirus B19, influenza, CMV and Epstein-Barr virus. When HLA alleles, especially DR and DQ, strongly co-occurred, attributing TCR associations to individual alleles was difficult. Approximately 16 rarely observed V segments, including chromosome 9 orphons, were excluded from the earlier analysis of some 590 of the donors because counts were too low. Only TCR beta chains were sequenced in this cohort, and the absence of alpha or paired-chain data limited detectable features. According to a later analysis, most CMV-associated TCR beta chains appeared to be HLA-restricted, and the HLA associations seemed to be driven largely by CMV exposure. The sequencing pipeline was judged likely to have produced a cluster of highly shared sequence variants as a technical artifact.

The germline V gene encodes CDR1 MNHNS and CDR2 SASEGT. Spanning cysteine to phenylalanine, the CDR3 consists of 18 amino acids. Kept here is only the CDR3 DNA, which spans 54 bases and is read in frame from base 1. Trimming removed 3 bases from V and 5 bases from J; the gene matches leave 13 bases unexplained. As to this clone: The antigen it binds to is not known. Base qualities were left out, and no much larger clone turns up one base away.

The cohort consisted of some 730 healthy bone marrow donors. At the time of sampling, every cohort member was nominally healthy, though immune exposures that went unrecorded were likely present. The donor tested CMV seropositive and was one of the 289 seropositive cohort members. A peripheral blood sample was provided by each donor, and peripheral blood mononuclear cells were used for TCR beta sequencing. The Qiagen DNeasy Blood Extraction Kit was used to extract genomic DNA from the blood cell samples. The sequencing input was PBMCs. The sequence derives from a woman between 40 and 55 years old in good health and CMV-seropositive. The rearranged chain carries TRBV6-1 and TRBJ2-3; the central 11 bases match TRBD2. The bases are TGTGCCAGCAGTGATAATAGCGGGAGGGTTGTTGCACGAGATACGCAGTATTTT. This sequence encodes CASSDNSGRVVARDTQYF.